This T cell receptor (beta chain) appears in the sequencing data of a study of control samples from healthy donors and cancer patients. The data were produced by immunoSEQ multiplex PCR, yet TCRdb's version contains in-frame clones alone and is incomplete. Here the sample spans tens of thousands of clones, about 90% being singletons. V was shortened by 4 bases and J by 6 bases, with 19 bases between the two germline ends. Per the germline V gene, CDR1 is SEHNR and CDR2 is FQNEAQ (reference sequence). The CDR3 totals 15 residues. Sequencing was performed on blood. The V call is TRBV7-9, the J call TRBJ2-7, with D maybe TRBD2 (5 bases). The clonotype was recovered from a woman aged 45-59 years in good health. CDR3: CASSSPPGRRFEQYF. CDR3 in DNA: TGTGCCAGCAGCTCCCCCCCCGGTAGGAGGTTCGAGCAGTACTTC.